This TCR beta chain derives from a study of blood T cell repertoires in COVID-19. TCRdb's table, derived via immunoSEQ multiplex PCR, lists solely in-frame clones and lacks some. This sample carries about 300,000 clones, over 75% of them seen once, and the ten largest clones take 4% to 5%. Sequenced input: PBMCs or T cells enriched from blood (not recorded which). The receptor comes from a man aged 25 to 40 who had recovered from COVID-19.

CDR3 sequence: CASSALAGETGELFF. CDR3 DNA sequence: TGTGCCAGCTCCGCACTAGCGGGAGAGACCGGGGAGCTGTTTTTT. This chain links TRBV18 with TRBJ2-2; 11 nucleotides align to TRBD2. J lost 5 bases, V lost 6 bases, and 5 bases had no gene match. This CDR3 comprises 15 residues. Germline CDR1 reads KGHSH; CDR2 reads LQKENI.